Listed below are T cell receptor beta chains from one sample, sequenced in a study of CD8 T cells in Susac syndrome. Using its own MiXCR run on the immunoSEQ multiplex PCR reads, TCRdb lists one record per CDR3 protein. The table includes some 120,000 distinct CDR3 sequences, around 94% detected once. Sequencing used CD8+ T cells from PBMCs. The receptors here all came from a human donor with Susac syndrome. Each CDR3 is given with its conserved first and last residue. A D gene is named only where the DNA matches it firmly. Rows give clone size only sometimes, using once, few, many, or a class for an expanded clone.

D gene	clone size	V gene	J gene	CDR3 protein	CDR3 DNA
TRBD2	-	TRBV5-1	TRBJ2-1	CASSFSGGTYNEQFF	TGCGCCAGCAGCTTTAGCGGGGGGACCTACAATGAGCAGTTCTTC
-	-	TRBV6-1	TRBJ2-7	CASSEDWEGAEQYF	TGTGCCAGCAGTGAAGATTGGGAGGGGGCCGAGCAGTACTTC
-	-	TRBV12-3/TRBV12-4	TRBJ2-7	CASREGQLSYEQYF	TGTGCCAGCAGGGAGGGACAGCTCTCCTACGAGCAGTACTTC
-	-	TRBV3-1	TRBJ2-3	CASSQRVKGSSTDTQYF	TGTGCCAGCAGCCAAAGAGTTAAAGGTTCTAGCACAGATACGCAGTATTTT
TRBD2	once	TRBV20-1	TRBJ2-3	CSATADTVLAGGPTDTQYF	TGCAGTGCTACCGCCGACACCGTACTAGCGGGAGGGCCGACAGATACGCAGTATTTT
-	-	TRBV7-2	TRBJ1-4	CASSLRHGEKLFF	TGTGCCAGCAGCTTACGTCACGGTGAAAAACTGTTTTTT
-	once	TRBV3-1	TRBJ2-7	CASSQDRSEQYF	TGTGCCAGCAGCCAAGATCGTAGCGAGCAGTACTTC
TRBD1	-	TRBV27	TRBJ1-2	CASSLSIMTGGSGYTF	TGTGCCAGCAGTTTATCGATAATGACAGGGGGCAGCGGCTACACCTTC
TRBD2	-	TRBV15	TRBJ2-1	CATSRGGGWNEQFF	TGTGCCACCAGCAGAGGGGGGGGTTGGAATGAGCAGTTCTTC
-	-	TRBV19	TRBJ1-2	CASSPDSLGSYGYTF	TGTGCCAGTAGTCCTGACTCCCTCGGGAGCTATGGCTACACCTTC
-	-	TRBV18	TRBJ1-5	CASSPGQYSNQPQHF	TGTGCCAGCTCACCAGGACAGTATAGCAATCAGCCCCAGCATTTT
-	few	TRBV20-1	TRBJ2-5	CSARDGSEEETQYF	TGCAGTGCTAGAGATGGATCCGAGGAAGAGACCCAGTACTTC
-	-	TRBV7-9	TRBJ1-1	CASSLNREEAFF	TGTGCCAGCAGCTTAAACAGGGAGGAAGCTTTCTTT
-	-	TRBV4-1	TRBJ2-7	CASSQEWAETSYEQYF	TGCGCCAGCAGCCAAGAATGGGCAGAGACCTCCTACGAGCAGTACTTC
-	-	TRBV12-3/TRBV12-4	TRBJ2-1	CASSLVTGVNEQFF	TGTGCCAGCAGTTTAGTGACGGGAGTCAATGAGCAGTTCTTC
TRBD2	-	TRBV20-1	TRBJ2-1	CSARDVREGYNEQFF	TGCAGTGCTAGAGATGTGCGGGAGGGATACAATGAGCAGTTCTTC
-	-	TRBV9	TRBJ2-7	CASSDPGQGGSYEQYF	TGTGCCAGCAGCGACCCGGGTCAGGGGGGCTCCTACGAGCAGTACTTC
-	-	TRBV7-2	TRBJ2-7	CASSGRTAGYEQYF	TGTGCCAGCAGCGGGAGGACCGCCGGGTACGAGCAGTACTTC
TRBD1	-	TRBV20-1	TRBJ1-1	CSVDRGRNTEAFF	TGCAGTGTAGACAGGGGGAGGAACACTGAAGCTTTCTTT
TRBD2	-	TRBV9	TRBJ2-5	CASSDSGGSETQYF	TGTGCCAGCAGCGATAGCGGGGGGTCAGAGACCCAGTACTTC
-	-	TRBV9	TRBJ2-1	CASAESGLSYNEQFF	TGTGCCAGTGCGGAATCCGGCCTCTCCTACAATGAGCAGTTCTTC
-	-	TRBV20-1	TRBJ2-1	CSAPGLWSSYNEQFF	TGCAGTGCTCCGGGACTCTGGAGCTCCTACAATGAGCAGTTCTTC
-	-	TRBV9	TRBJ2-7	CASSTTPGSGYEQYF	TGTGCCAGCAGCACTACACCAGGGAGTGGCTACGAGCAGTACTTC
-	-	TRBV30	TRBJ1-2	CAWSPGGLPGVGYTF	TGTGCCTGGAGTCCGGGAGGCCTACCTGGGGTAGGCTACACCTTC
-	-	TRBV5-1	TRBJ2-7	CASSQSRGLWNEQYF	TGCGCCAGCAGCCAGAGCCGGGGGTTATGGAACGAGCAGTACTTC
-	-	TRBV4-2	TRBJ2-3	CASSQDSSTDTQYF	TGTGCCAGCAGCCAAGATTCCAGTACAGATACGCAGTATTTT
-	-	TRBV6-5	TRBJ2-2	CASSWLSANTGELFF	TGTGCCAGCAGTTGGCTTAGCGCGAACACCGGGGAGCTGTTTTTT
-	-	TRBV7-9	TRBJ1-4	CASIQGSNEKLFF	TGTGCCAGCATCCAGGGTTCCAATGAAAAACTGTTTTTT
-	-	TRBV5-4	TRBJ2-6	CASTYPEHRPSGANVLTF	TGTGCCAGCACCTACCCCGAACATCGTCCCTCTGGGGCCAACGTCCTGACTTTC
-	-	TRBV27	TRBJ2-1	CASSLSGPTTYYNEQFF	TGTGCCAGCAGTTTAAGCGGCCCTACAACGTACTACAATGAGCAGTTCTTC
-	-	TRBV21-1	TRBJ2-1	CASSKALVKGQGTNEQFF	TGTGCCAGCAGCAAAGCCTTGGTTAAGGGACAGGGGACGAATGAGCAGTTCTTC
-	few	TRBV7-6	TRBJ2-4	CASSLASQVGIQYF	TGTGCCAGCAGCTTAGCCTCTCAGGTTGGCATTCAGTACTTC
-	-	TRBV3-1	TRBJ2-3	CASSQVNPTGTDTQYF	TGTGCCAGCAGCCAAGTCAATCCGACAGGAACAGATACGCAGTATTTT
-	-	TRBV2	TRBJ2-5	CALTRETEQETQYF	TGTGCCCTAACCCGAGAGACAGAACAAGAGACCCAGTACTTC
TRBD1	-	TRBV11-1	TRBJ2-1	CASSLGQGEDEQFF	TGTGCCAGCAGCCTCGGACAGGGTGAGGATGAGCAGTTCTTC
TRBD1	once	TRBV12-3/TRBV12-4	TRBJ1-3	CASSFTLTGGSGNTIYF	TGTGCCAGCAGTTTCACACTGACAGGGGGGTCTGGAAACACCATATATTTT
-	-	TRBV7-8	TRBJ2-7	CASSAPGPTYEQYF	TGTGCCAGCAGCGCCCCGGGACCAACCTACGAGCAGTACTTC
-	-	TRBV27	TRBJ2-2	CASSLVLITGELFF	TGTGCCAGCAGTTTAGTACTCATCACCGGGGAGCTGTTTTTT
-	-	TRBV4-1	TRBJ1-1	CASSRLGDGEGDTEAFF	TGCGCCAGCAGCCGCCTGGGAGACGGTGAGGGCGACACTGAAGCTTTCTTT
TRBD1	-	TRBV11-2	TRBJ1-2	CASSPGQINYGYTF	TGTGCCAGCAGCCCGGGACAGATCAACTATGGCTACACCTTC
-	-	TRBV30	TRBJ2-7	CAWSVVRVLKSYEQYF	TGTGCCTGGAGTGTAGTCAGGGTTCTTAAATCCTACGAGCAGTACTTC
-	-	TRBV27	TRBJ1-2	CASSPSTGSAHYGYTF	TGTGCCAGCAGTCCGTCAACAGGGTCCGCTCACTATGGCTACACCTTC
-	-	TRBV20-1	TRBJ2-3	CSARGLRETDTQYF	TGCAGTGCTAGAGGTTTAAGGGAAACAGATACGCAGTATTTT
-	-	TRBV6-5	TRBJ1-2	CASSREPHYGYTF	TGTGCCAGCAGTAGGGAACCGCACTATGGCTACACCTTC
TRBD1	-	TRBV20-1	TRBJ1-2	CSASSRGDYGYTF	TGCAGTGCTAGTTCCAGGGGGGACTATGGCTACACCTTC
-	-	TRBV5-4	TRBJ1-1	CASSFGGSLTEAFF	TGTGCCAGCAGCTTTGGGGGCTCACTAACCGAAGCTTTCTTT
-	-	TRBV28	TRBJ1-5	CASSPYSRGNQPQHF	TGTGCCAGCAGTCCGTACTCGAGGGGAAATCAGCCCCAGCATTTT
TRBD2	-	TRBV15	TRBJ2-3	CATSSIAGDPDTQYF	TGTGCCACCAGCAGCATAGCGGGGGACCCAGATACGCAGTATTTT
-	-	TRBV14	TRBJ1-2	CASSQERMGRYTF	TGTGCCAGCAGCCAAGAGAGAATGGGTCGCTACACCTTC
-	-	TRBV13	TRBJ2-6	CASSLGRGANVLTF	TGTGCCAGCAGCTTAGGGCGTGGGGCCAACGTCCTGACTTTC
-	-	TRBV20-1	TRBJ1-5	CSARELSKPQHF	TGCAGTGCTAGAGAGTTAAGTAAACCCCAGCATTTT
-	-	TRBV5-6	TRBJ2-1	CASSLEGPFLEQFF	TGTGCCAGCAGCTTGGAGGGTCCCTTTCTGGAGCAGTTCTTC
-	-	TRBV7-2	TRBJ1-4	CASSSATNEKLFF	TGTGCCAGCAGCTCTGCAACTAATGAAAAACTGTTTTTT
TRBD2	-	TRBV2	TRBJ2-3	CASSPRTSGRLDTQYF	TGTGCCAGCAGTCCCCGGACTAGCGGGAGGCTGGATACGCAGTATTTT